Below are 22 T cell receptor beta chains sequenced from a single sample in a study of blood T cell repertoires in COVID-19. Using immunoSEQ multiplex PCR, the repertoire was profiled, and TCRdb retains in-frame clones only, with some absent. The table shows fewer than 120,000 clones, with less than 75% occurring only once. Specimen: peripheral blood. The receptors here all came from an older woman with acute or convalescent COVID-19.

The rearrangement uses TRBV7-2 and TRBJ1-1; no clear D. The CDR3 runs to 13 residues. V was clipped by 4 bases and J by 2 bases, with 8 bases between them. CDR1 and CDR2 from the germline V gene are SGHTA and FQGNSA. The CDR3 region has the DNA TGTGCCAGCAGCTCCGCCCTAAACACTGAAGCTTTCTTT. Protein sequence: CASSSALNTEAFF. The full variable domain, with the rest looked up from reference TRBV7-2 and TRBJ1-1, is GAGVSQSPSNKVTEKGKDVELRCDPISGHTALYWYRQSLGQGLEFLIYFQGNSAPDKSGLPSDRFSAERTGGSVSTLTIQRTQQEDSAVYLCASSSALNTEAFFGQGTRLTVV.

This rearrangement joins TRBV6-5 to TRBJ2-4; TRBD1 matches at 11 bases. CDR1 and CDR2 from the germline V gene are MNHEY and SVGAGI. This CDR3 has 15 residues. V lost 7 bases and J lost 6; bases outside the gene matches: 8. CDR3 in DNA: TGTGCCAGCAACCGGGGACAGGGGGATAGAAACATTCAGTACTTC. This gives the protein CASNRGQGDRNIQYF.

This chain links TRBV2 with TRBJ1-1, with a possible D match to TRBD1 (6 bases). The CDR3 totals 12 residues. V was cut by 4 bases and J by 4 bases, with 7 bases left in between. Per the germline V gene, CDR1 is SNHLY and CDR2 is FYNNEI. In DNA, the CDR3 is TGTGCCAGCAGTGTAGGGGGCACTGAAGCTTTCTTT. Translation: CASSVGGTEAFF.

The table lists this clone with a count of one. This chain links TRBV7-9 with TRBJ2-7; tentatively, D is TRBD2 (6 bases). Trimming stripped 1 base from V and 5 bases from J, with 18 bases between. The length of the CDR3 is 16 residues. CDR1 and CDR2 from the germline V gene are SEHNR and FQNEAQ (reference sequence). The CDR3 here is CASSLGGGGIPNEQYF. The CDR3 nucleotides are TGTGCCAGCAGCTTAGGGGGCGGAGGGATCCCGAACGAGCAGTACTTC.

This chain uses TRBV5-5 with TRBJ2-1, with no clear D. V was pared by 1 base and J by 4 bases, with 18 bases between. The CDR3 is 17 residues long. From germline, CDR1 is SGHKS and CDR2 YYEKEE (reference sequence). CDR3 nucleotide sequence: TGTGCCAGCAGCTTGTCCAGATCTGCAATACTATACAATGAGCAGTTCTTC. Its protein product is CASSLSRSAILYNEQFF.

This chain links TRBV25-1 with TRBJ1-1; TRBD1 might be the D (6 bases). V gave up 6 bases and J gave up 6 bases, with 20 bases separating them. The CDR3 has 15 amino acids. CDR1 is MGHDK and CDR2 is SYGVNS in the germline V gene. CDR3 residues: CASSHNRVGRAEAFF. CDR3 bases: TGTGCCAGCAGCCATAACAGGGTAGGGAGGGCTGAAGCTTTCTTT.

The V call is TRBV5-1, the J call TRBJ2-1; TRBD2 might be the D (7 bases). The CDR3 is 16 residues long. Germline CDR1 and CDR2: SGHRS and YFSETQ. The V gene lost 0 bases and the J gene lost 3 bases, with 13 bases spanning the gap. The CDR3 region has the DNA TGCGCCAGCAGCTTGGGAGGCGGGGGCCTCTACAATGAGCAGTTCTTC. This gives the protein CASSLGGGGLYNEQFF.

This clone came up a few times. This chain connects TRBV7-2 to TRBJ2-3, with 8 bases that match TRBD1. V was pared by 3 bases and J by 4 bases, with 6 bases of the junction left unmatched. There are 15 residues in the CDR3. Germline V gene lookup returns CDR1 SGHTA and CDR2 FQGNSA. The CDR3 nucleotides read TGTGCCAGCAGCTTTCGACAGGGGTTATCAGATACGCAGTATTTT. Translation gives CASSFRQGLSDTQYF.

This clone turned up a few times. This chain joins TRBV4-2 and TRBJ2-7, with D possibly matching TRBD1 (5 bases). The CDR3 length is 15 residues. Trimming left V 0 bases short and J 2 bases short, with 11 bases between. Germline CDR1 LGHNA, CDR2 YNFKEQ. For the CDR3, the DNA is TGTGCCAGCAGCCAAGATGCAGCAGGGCCCTACGAGCAGTACTTC. This encodes CASSQDAAGPYEQYF.

The chain has TRBV2 and TRBJ1-2; D may be TRBD1 (6 bases). Germline V lookup: CDR1 SNHLY, CDR2 FYNNEI. V lost 8 bases, J lost 7 bases, and 14 bases lay in between. The CDR3 extends over 12 amino acids. In DNA form, the CDR3 reads TGTGCCAGCCGAGGGGGGGGGTTTGGCTACACCTTC. Translated: CASRGGGFGYTF.

V is TRBV27 and J is TRBJ1-4; 11 positions match TRBD1. Trimming cost V 6 bases and J 6 bases; bases outside gene matches: 12. Germline assignment: CDR1 MNHEY and CDR2 SMNVEV (reference sequence). The CDR3 extends over 17 amino acids. CDR3 DNA: TGTGCCAGCAGGCCTGGACAGGGGGCAAAGAGACATGAAAAACTGTTTTTT. Amino acid sequence: CASRPGQGAKRHEKLFF.

The rearrangement links TRBV7-2 to TRBJ1-4; D remains ambiguous. The germline gives CDR1 SGHTA, CDR2 FQGNSA. V dropped 2 bases and J dropped 8 bases, with 21 bases sitting between them. The CDR3 is 17 amino acids. The DNA of the CDR3 is TGTGCCAGCAGCTTAATTCGGTATGAGGGAAGGCCGGAAAAACTGTTTTTT. Translation: CASSLIRYEGRPEKLFF.

This chain connects TRBV3-1 (or the pseudogene TRBV3-2) to TRBJ1-1, with D possibly matching TRBD1 (6 bases). Trimming pared 0 bases from V and 6 bases from J, leaving 11 bases between. The germline gives CDR1 LGHDT, CDR2 YNNKEL (reference sequence). CDR3 length equals 14 residues. CDR3 DNA sequence: TGTGCCAGCAGCCAAGATATCAGGGGAGCTGAAGCTTTCTTT. Translated, it gives CASSQDIRGAEAFF.

The chain couples TRBV11-2 to TRBJ1-2; D ambiguous. The V gene lost 3 bases and the J gene lost 3 bases, with 11 bases spanning the gap. Germline values: CDR1 SGHAT, CDR2 FQNNGV. This CDR3 comprises 14 residues. The CDR3 region is CASSFNSFDYGYTF. The CDR3 nucleotides read TGTGCCAGCAGCTTTAACAGCTTTGACTATGGCTACACCTTC.

This clone has a handful of counts. The genes are TRBV20-1 and TRBJ2-7; perhaps TRBD2 as D (5 bases). V was clipped by 3 bases and J by 5 bases, with 11 bases between them. The germline gives CDR1 DFQATT, CDR2 SNEGSKA (reference sequence). The CDR3 contains 12 residues. The CDR3 reads CSASRGFDEQYF. The CDR3 nucleotides are TGCAGTGCTAGTCGGGGTTTCGACGAGCAGTACTTC.

The chain is built from TRBV7-6 and TRBJ1-5; D may be TRBD1 (6 bases). The CDR3 has 15 amino acids. With 3 bases removed from V and 3 bases from J, the gap between germline ends came to 12 bases. The germline CDR1 and CDR2 sequences are SGHVS and FNYEAQ. The CDR3 nucleotides are TGTGCCAGCAGCTTGGAACAGGGATTCAATCAGCCCCAGCATTTT. This sequence encodes CASSLEQGFNQPQHF.

For the CDR3, the DNA is TGTGCCAGCAGTATGACAGGTCAACATGAAGCTTTCTTT. Protein sequence: CASSMTGQHEAFF. V usage is TRBV6-5 and J usage is TRBJ1-1; weak D call: TRBD1 (6 bases). Germline CDR1 reads MNHEY; CDR2 reads SVGAGI. The CDR3 has 13 amino acids. With 5 bases removed from V and 7 bases from J, the gap between germline ends came to 14 bases.

J is TRBJ1-4 and V is TRBV7-2; TRBD1 aligns across 7 bases. CDR3 size: 14 residues. V trimming: 6 bases; J trimming: 2 bases; junction bases outside the gene matches: 3. The germline gives CDR1 SGHTA, CDR2 FQGNSA. CDR3: CASRRQGTNEKLFF. CDR3 nucleotides: TGTGCCAGCAGACGACAGGGCACTAATGAAAAACTGTTTTTT.

This rearrangement joins TRBV30 to TRBJ1-2, with D unclear. CDR1 and CDR2 (germline): GTSNPN, SVGIG (reference sequence). The CDR3 is 11 residues long. V lost 3 bases and J lost 8, with 10 bases in between. In DNA, the CDR3 is TGTGCCTGGAGAGGAGGGTACGGCTACACCTTC. It yields the protein CAWRGGYGYTF.

The chain joins TRBV5-4 to TRBJ1-4; D perhaps matches TRBD1 (6 bases). V lost 4 bases and J lost 0, with 10 bases in between. This CDR3 has 15 residues. Germline V gives CDR1 SGHNT, CDR2 YYREEE (reference sequence). As DNA, the CDR3 is TGTGCCAGCAGCCTACAGGGACCAACTAATGAAAAACTGTTTTTT. This codes for CASSLQGPTNEKLFF.

The rearrangement links TRBV25-1 to TRBJ1-2, with TRBD1 matching 8 bases. The CDR3 runs 15 residues. The germline gives CDR1 MGHDK, CDR2 SYGVNS. J gave up 7 bases and V 1 base, and 8 bases lay outside the gene matches. This CDR3 reads CASSELRAGGFGYTF. The CDR3, as DNA: TGTGCCAGCAGTGAATTGAGGGCAGGGGGCTTTGGCTACACCTTC.

V and J are TRBV6-5 and TRBJ1-5; D might be TRBD1 (5 bases). Germline V lookup: CDR1 MNHEY, CDR2 SVGAGI. V dropped 6 bases and J dropped 0 bases, with 9 bases sitting between them. This CDR3 contains 14 residues. CDR3 nucleotide sequence: TGTGCCAGCAGCCGACAGTCTAGCAATCAGCCCCAGCATTTT. Amino acid sequence: CASSRQSSNQPQHF.